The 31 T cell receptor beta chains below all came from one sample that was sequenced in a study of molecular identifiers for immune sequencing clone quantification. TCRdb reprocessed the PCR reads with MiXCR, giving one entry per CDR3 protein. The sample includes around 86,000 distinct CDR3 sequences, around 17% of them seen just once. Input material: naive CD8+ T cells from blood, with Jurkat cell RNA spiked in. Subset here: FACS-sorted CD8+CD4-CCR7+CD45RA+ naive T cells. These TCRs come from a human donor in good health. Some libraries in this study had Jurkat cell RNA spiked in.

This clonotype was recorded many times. CDR3 sequence: CAWSETSDEQYF. The CDR3 nucleotides read TGTGCCTGGAGTGAGACTAGCGACGAGCAGTACTTC. The genes are TRBV30 and TRBJ2-7, with 8 bases lining up with TRBD2. The CDR3 length is 12 residues. V trimming: 1 base; J trimming: 5 bases; junction bases outside the gene matches: 1. Germline V gene lookup returns CDR1 GTSNPN and CDR2 SVGIG (reference sequence).

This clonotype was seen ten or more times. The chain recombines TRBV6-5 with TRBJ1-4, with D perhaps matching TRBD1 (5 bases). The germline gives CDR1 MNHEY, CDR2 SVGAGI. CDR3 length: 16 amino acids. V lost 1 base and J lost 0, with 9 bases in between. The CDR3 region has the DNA TGTGCCAGCAGTTACTTCCTGGGGGCAACTAATGAAAAACTGTTTTTT. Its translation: CASSYFLGATNEKLFF.

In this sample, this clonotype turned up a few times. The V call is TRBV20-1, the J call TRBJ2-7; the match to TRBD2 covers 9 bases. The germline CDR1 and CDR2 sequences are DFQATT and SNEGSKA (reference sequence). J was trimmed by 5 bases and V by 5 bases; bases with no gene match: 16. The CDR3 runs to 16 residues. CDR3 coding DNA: TGCAGTGCTGGAGTGGCGGGAGGGCCTCAACGGGACGAGCAGTACTTC. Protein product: CSAGVAGGPQRDEQYF.

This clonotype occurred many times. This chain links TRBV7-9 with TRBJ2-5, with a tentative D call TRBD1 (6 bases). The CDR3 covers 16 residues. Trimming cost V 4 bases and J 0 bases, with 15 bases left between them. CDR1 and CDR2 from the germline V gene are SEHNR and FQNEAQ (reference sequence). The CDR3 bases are TGTGCCAGCAGCTCAGGGGCGCCAGCGTACCAAGAGACCCAGTACTTC. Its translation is CASSSGAPAYQETQYF. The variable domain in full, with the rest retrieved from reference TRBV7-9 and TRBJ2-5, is DTGVSQNPRHKITKRGQNVTFRCDPISEHNRLYWYRQTLGQGPEFLTYFQNEAQLEKSRLLSDRFSAERPKGSFSTLEIQRTEQGDSAMYLCASSSGAPAYQETQYFGPGTRLLVL.

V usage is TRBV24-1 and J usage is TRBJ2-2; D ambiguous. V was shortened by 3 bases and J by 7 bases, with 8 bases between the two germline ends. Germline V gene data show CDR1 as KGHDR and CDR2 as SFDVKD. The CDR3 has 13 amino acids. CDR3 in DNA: TGTGCCACCAGTGATCTACTAAGCGGGGAGCTGTTTTTT. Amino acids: CATSDLLSGELFF.

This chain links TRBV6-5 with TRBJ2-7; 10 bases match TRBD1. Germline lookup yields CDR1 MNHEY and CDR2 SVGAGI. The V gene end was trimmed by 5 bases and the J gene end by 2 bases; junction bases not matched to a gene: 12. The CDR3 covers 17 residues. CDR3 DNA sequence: TGTGCCAGCAGTAAACCCTCGGGACAGGGGATCCCCTACGAGCAGTACTTC. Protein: CASSKPSGQGIPYEQYF.

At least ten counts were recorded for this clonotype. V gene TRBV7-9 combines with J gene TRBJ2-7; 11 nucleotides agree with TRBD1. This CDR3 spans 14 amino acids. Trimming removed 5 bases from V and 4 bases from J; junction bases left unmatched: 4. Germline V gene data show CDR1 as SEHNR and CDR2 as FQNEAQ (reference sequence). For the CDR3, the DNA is TGTGCCAGCAGCACGGGACAGGGGGAGTACGAGCAGTACTTC. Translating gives CASSTGQGEYEQYF.

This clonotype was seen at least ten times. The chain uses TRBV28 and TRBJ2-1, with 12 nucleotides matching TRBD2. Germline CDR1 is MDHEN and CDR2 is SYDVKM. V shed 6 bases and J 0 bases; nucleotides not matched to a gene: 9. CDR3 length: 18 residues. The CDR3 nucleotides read TGTGCCAGCAGCCTACTAGCGGGAGGATCCAGCTCCTACAATGAGCAGTTCTTC. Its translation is CASSLLAGGSSSYNEQFF.

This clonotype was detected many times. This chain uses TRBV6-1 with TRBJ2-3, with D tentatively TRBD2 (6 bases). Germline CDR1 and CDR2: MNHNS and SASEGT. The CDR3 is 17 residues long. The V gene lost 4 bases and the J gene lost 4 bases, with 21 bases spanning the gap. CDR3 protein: CASSGRDTVIGADTQYF. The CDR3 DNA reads TGTGCCAGCAGTGGGCGGGATACCGTTATCGGAGCAGATACGCAGTATTTT.

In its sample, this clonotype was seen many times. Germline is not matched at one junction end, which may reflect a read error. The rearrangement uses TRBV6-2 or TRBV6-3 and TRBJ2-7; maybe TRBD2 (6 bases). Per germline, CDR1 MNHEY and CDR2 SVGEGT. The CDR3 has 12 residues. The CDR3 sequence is CASSYPRGEEDF. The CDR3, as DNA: TGTGCCAGCAGTTACCCTCGCGGGGAGGAGGACTTC.

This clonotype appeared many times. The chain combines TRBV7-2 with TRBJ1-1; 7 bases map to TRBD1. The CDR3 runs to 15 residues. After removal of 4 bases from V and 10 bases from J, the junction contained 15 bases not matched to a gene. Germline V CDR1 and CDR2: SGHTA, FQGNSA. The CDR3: CASSSWTGEKVGAFF. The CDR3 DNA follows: TGTGCCAGCAGCTCATGGACAGGCGAAAAGGTCGGAGCTTTCTTT.

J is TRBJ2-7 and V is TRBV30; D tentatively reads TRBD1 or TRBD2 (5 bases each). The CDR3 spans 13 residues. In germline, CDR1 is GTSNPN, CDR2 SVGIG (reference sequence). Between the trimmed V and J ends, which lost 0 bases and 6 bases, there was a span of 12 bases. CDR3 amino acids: CAWSVGQGVEQYF. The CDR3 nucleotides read TGTGCCTGGAGTGTTGGGCAGGGAGTCGAGCAGTACTTC.

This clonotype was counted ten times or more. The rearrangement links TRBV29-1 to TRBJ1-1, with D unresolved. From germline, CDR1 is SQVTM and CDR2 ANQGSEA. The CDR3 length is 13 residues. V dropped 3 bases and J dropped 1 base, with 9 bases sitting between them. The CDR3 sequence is CSVESGSNTEAFF. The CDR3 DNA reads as TGCAGCGTTGAGTCGGGCTCGAACACTGAAGCTTTCTTT.

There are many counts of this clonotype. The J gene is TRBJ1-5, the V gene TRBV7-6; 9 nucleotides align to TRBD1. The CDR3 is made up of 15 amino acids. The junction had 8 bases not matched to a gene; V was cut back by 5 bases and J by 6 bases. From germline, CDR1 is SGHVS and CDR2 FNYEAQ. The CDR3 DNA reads TGTGCCAGCAGCCCTGGGACAGGGACGGGTCAGCCCCAGCATTTT. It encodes CASSPGTGTGQPQHF.

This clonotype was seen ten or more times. The CDR3 is CASSLFQGGPNEQYF. The CDR3 nucleotides read TGTGCCAGCAGCTTGTTTCAGGGGGGTCCTAACGAGCAGTACTTC. The chain has TRBV5-4 and TRBJ2-7; D possibly corresponds to TRBD1 (7 bases). This CDR3 spans 15 amino acids. Per the germline V gene, CDR1 is SGHNT and CDR2 is YYREEE (reference sequence). The V end was cut by 1 base, the J end by 5 bases, with 16 bases between.

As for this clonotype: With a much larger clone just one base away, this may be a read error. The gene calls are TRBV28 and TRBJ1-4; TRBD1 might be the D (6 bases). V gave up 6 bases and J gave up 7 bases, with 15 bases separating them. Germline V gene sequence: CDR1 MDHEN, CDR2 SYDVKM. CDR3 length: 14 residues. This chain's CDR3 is CASSPGVSSEKLFF. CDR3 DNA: TGTGCCAGCAGCCCAGGGGTCTCTAGTGAAAAACTGTTTTTT.

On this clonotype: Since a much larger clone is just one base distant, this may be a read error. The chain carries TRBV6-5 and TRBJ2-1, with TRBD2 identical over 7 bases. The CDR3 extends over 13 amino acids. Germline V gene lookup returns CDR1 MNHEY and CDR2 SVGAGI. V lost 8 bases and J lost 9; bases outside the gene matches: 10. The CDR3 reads CASAPWGGGEQFF. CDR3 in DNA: TGTGCCAGCGCCCCATGGGGGGGGGGTGAGCAGTTCTTC.

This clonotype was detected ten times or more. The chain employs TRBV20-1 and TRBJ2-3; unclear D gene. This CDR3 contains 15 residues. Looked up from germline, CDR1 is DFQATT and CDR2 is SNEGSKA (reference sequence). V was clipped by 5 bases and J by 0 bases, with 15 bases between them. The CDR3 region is CSALDRASSTDTQYF. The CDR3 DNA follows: TGCAGTGCTCTAGATCGAGCGTCTAGCACAGATACGCAGTATTTT.

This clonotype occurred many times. CDR3 amino acids: CASSLVWGAILEGGYGYTF. The DNA for the CDR3 is TGTGCCAGCAGCTTAGTTTGGGGGGCGATCTTGGAAGGAGGCTATGGCTACACCTTC. V gene TRBV7-2 combines with J gene TRBJ1-2; weak D call: TRBD1 (6 bases). The V and J ends lost 1 base and 4 bases respectively, with 25 bases between them. Germline V gene lookup returns CDR1 SGHTA and CDR2 FQGNSA. The CDR3 contains 19 residues.

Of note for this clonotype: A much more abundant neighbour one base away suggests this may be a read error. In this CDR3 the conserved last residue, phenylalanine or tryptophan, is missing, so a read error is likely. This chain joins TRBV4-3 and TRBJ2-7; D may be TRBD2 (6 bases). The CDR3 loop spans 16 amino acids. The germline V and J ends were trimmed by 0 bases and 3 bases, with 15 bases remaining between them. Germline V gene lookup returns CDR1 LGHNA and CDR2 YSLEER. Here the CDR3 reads CASSQDRRGPNYEQYL. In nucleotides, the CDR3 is TGCGCCAGCAGCCAAGATAGGCGGGGCCCCAACTACGAGCAGTACCTC.

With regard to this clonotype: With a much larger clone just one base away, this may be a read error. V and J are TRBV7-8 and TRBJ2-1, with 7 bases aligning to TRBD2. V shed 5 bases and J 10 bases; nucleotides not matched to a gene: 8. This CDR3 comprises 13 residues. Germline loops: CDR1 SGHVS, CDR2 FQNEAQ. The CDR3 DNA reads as TGTGCCAGCAGCCCAGACATGGGAGGGGAGCAGTTCTTC. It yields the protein CASSPDMGGEQFF.

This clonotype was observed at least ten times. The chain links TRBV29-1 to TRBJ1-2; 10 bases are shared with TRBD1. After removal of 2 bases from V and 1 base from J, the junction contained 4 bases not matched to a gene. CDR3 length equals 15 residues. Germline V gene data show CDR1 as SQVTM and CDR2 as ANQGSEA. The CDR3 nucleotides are TGCAGCGTTGAAAGAGGGACAGGGGTTAACTATGGCTACACCTTC. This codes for CSVERGTGVNYGYTF.

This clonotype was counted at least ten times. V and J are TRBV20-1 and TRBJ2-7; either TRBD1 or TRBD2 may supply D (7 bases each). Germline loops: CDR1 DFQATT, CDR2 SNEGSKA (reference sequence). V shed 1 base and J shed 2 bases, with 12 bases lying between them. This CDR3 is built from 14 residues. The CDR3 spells CSARAGGGPYEQYF. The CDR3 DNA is TGCAGTGCTAGAGCAGGGGGGGGCCCCTACGAGCAGTACTTC.

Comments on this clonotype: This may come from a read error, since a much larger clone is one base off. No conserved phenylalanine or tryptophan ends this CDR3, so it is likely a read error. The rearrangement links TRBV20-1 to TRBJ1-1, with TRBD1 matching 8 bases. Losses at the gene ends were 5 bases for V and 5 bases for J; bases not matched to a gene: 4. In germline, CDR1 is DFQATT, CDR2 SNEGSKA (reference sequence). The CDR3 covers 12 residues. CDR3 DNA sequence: TGCAGTGCTGGACAGGGACGGACTGAAGCTTTCTCT. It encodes CSAGQGRTEAFS.

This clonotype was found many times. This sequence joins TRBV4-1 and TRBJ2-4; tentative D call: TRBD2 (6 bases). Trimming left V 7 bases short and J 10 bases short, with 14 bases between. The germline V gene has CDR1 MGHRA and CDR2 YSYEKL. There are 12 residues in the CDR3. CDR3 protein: CASKGSGTIQYF. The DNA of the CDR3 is TGCGCCAGCAAAGGTAGCGGAACAATTCAGTACTTC.

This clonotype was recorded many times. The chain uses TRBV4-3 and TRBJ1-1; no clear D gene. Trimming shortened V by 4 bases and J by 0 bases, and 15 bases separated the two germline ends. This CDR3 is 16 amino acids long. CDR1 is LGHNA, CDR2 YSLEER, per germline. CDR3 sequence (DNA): TGCGCCAGCAGCCCTTACTCCGAGACGTTGAACACTGAAGCTTTCTTT. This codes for CASSPYSETLNTEAFF.

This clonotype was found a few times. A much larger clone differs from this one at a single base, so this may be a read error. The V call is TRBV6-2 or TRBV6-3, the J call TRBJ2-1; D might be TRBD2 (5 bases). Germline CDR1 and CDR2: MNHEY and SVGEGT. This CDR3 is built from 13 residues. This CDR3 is CASSYFRGNEQSF. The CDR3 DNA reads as TGTGCCAGCAGTTATTTCCGGGGTAATGAGCAGTCCTTC.

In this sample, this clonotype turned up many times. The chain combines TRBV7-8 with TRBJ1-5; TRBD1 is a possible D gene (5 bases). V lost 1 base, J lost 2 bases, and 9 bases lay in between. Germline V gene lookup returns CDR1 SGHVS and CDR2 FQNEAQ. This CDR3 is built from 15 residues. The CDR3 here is CASSLGAGGNQPQHF. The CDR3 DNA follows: TGTGCCAGCAGCTTAGGCGCGGGGGGCAATCAGCCCCAGCATTTT.

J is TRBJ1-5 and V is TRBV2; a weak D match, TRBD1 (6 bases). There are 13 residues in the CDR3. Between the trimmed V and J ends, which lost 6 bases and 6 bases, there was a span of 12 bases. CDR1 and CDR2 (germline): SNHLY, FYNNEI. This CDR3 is CASRGGEGQPQHF. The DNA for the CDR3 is TGTGCCAGCAGGGGGGGCGAAGGTCAGCCCCAGCATTTT.

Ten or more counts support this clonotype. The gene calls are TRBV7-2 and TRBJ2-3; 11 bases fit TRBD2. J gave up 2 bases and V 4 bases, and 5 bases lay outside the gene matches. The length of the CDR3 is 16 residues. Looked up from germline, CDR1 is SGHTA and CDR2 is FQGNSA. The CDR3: CASSWGTSGDTDTQYF. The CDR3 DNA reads TGTGCCAGCAGCTGGGGGACTAGCGGCGACACAGATACGCAGTATTTT.

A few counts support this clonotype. The CDR3 here is CASSPGRGDYEQYF. CDR3 sequence (DNA): TGTGCCAGCAGCCCTGGGAGGGGGGACTACGAGCAGTACTTC. This chain uses TRBV11-2 with TRBJ2-7; D might be TRBD2 (7 bases). The V end lost 5 bases, the J end lost 3 bases, and 14 bases lay between the germline ends. From germline, CDR1 is SGHAT and CDR2 FQNNGV. This CDR3 comprises 14 residues.